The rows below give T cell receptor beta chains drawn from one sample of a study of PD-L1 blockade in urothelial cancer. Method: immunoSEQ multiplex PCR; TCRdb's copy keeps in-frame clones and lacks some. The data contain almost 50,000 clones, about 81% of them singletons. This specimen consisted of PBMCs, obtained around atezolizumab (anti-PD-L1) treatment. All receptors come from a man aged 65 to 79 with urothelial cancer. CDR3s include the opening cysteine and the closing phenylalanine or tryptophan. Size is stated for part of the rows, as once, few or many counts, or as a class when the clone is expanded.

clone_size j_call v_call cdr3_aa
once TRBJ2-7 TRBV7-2 CASSLDNRVPAEQYF
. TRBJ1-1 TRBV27 CASSPLRGNTEAFF
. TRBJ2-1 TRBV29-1 CSVDPRLRLAGFSYNEQFF
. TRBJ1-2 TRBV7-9 CASSLDGETGYTF
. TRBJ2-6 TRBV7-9 CASSFRGAGANVLTF
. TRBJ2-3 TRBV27 CASSDRGTVDTDTQYF
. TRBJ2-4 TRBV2 CASSERSGGNIQYF
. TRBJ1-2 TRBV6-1 CASSVQAGGYGYTF
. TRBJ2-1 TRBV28 CASSLLGGGVYNEQFF
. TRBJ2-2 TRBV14 CASSPGGQYTGELFF
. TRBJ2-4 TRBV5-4 CASSTGLGVSRNIQYF
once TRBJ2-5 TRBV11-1 CASSLRRGGQETQYF
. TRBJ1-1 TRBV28 CASSLPGLRNTEAFF
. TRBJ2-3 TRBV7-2 CASSLASGGGTDTQYF
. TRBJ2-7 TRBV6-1 CASSEGGTGVYEQYF
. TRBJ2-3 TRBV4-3 CASSQEGAGGVDTQYF
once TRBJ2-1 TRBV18 CASSPIAGGRSYNEQFF
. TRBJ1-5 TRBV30 CAWSGAGRQPQHF
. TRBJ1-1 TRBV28 CASSLLGVAGALRGMNTEAFF
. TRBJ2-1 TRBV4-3 CASSIGGGALGEQFF
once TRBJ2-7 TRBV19 CASSRGLAGVEGYEQYF
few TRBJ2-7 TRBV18 CASSPYAGSYEQYF
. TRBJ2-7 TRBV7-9 CASSLVNSYEQYF
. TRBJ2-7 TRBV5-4 CASSSAYEQYF
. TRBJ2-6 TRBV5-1 CASSLDGFSSGANVLTF
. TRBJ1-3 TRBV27 CASSLFGQGDTSSGNTIYF
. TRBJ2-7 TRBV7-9 CASSRDYEQYF
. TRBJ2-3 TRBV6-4 CASSEGGSITDTQYF
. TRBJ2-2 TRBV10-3 CAISGTRGTGELFF
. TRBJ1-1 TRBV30 CAWEGLSGAEAFF
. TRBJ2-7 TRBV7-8 CASSLIGTGGVEQYF
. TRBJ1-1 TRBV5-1 CASSLAGNTEAFF
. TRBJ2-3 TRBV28 CASRYTDTQYF
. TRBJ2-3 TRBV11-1 CASSQGQGWADTQYF
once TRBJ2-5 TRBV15 CATSRSKYQETQYF
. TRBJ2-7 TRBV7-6 CASSLLAGSYEQYF
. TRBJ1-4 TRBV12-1 CASSFKSGGQGGEKLFF
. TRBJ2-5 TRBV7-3 CASSPGLAGGQETQYF
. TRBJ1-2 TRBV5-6 CASSLTGGSYGYTF
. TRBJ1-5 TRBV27 CASSLGTGRNQPQHF
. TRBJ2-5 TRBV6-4 CASSVIQETQYF
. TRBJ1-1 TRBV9 CASSAAGTDIYEAFF
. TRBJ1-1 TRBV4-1 CASTRDLGETEAFF
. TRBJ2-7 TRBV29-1 CSAGTKGGSYEQYF
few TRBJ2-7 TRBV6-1 CASGAGSYEQYF
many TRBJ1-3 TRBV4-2 CASSQDRGTGGNTIYF
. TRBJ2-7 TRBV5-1 CASSLRGIGEQYF